The 25 T cell receptor beta chains in this list originate from one sample, sequenced in a study of metastatic and nonmetastatic thyroid tumors. TCRdb reassembled clones from the PCR reads with MiXCR. The sample yields tens of thousands of clones, 3.5% to 5% seen once. Ahead of thyroid surgery, no patient had received treatment of any kind. The sample consisted of blood. The receptors shown here come from a female donor with papillary thyroid cancer or a benign thyroid nodule (not recorded which). Some clones in this sample may be carry-over from other donors' samples.

This clone ranks as medium-sized. The gene calls are TRBV28 and TRBJ2-7; 7 bases agree with TRBD2. Germline CDR1 and CDR2: MDHEN and SYDVKM. The CDR3 contains 13 residues. The V and J ends lost 11 bases and 2 bases, in that order; junction bases with no gene match: 9. The CDR3 region has the DNA TGTGCCGCGGGAGCGGGCTCGACCTACGAGCAGTACTTC. Its protein product is CAAGAGSTYEQYF.

This clone has ten or more counts. The chain is built from TRBV30 and TRBJ2-7; possibly TRBD1 for D (6 bases). Germline CDR1 is GTSNPN and CDR2 is SVGIG (reference sequence). V shed 3 bases and J shed 0 bases, with 12 bases lying between them. The CDR3 runs to 14 residues. The CDR3 bases are TGTGCCTGGAGCAGACAGGAATTCTCCTACGAGCAGTACTTC. Translated: CAWSRQEFSYEQYF.

This clone was recorded many times. This may be a read error, as it is one base from a much larger clone. This CDR3 is also generated by other DNA sequences in the sample. J is TRBJ1-1 and V is TRBV2, with 7 bases identical to TRBD1. The germline V gene encodes CDR1 SNHLY and CDR2 FYNNEI. V lost 6 bases, J lost 4 bases, and 11 bases stayed unmatched. The CDR3 loop spans 15 amino acids. In DNA form, the CDR3 reads TGTGCCAGCAGCTCCGGACAGGCTGCGGTCACTGAAGCTTTCTTT. Translated, it gives CASSSGQAAVTEAFF.

The table lists this clone with a few counts. V usage is TRBV6-2 or TRBV6-3 and J usage is TRBJ2-3; 8 bases line up with TRBD2. There are 16 residues in the CDR3. V trimming: 4 bases; J trimming: 4 bases; junction bases outside the gene matches: 10. CDR1 MNHEY and CDR2 SVGEGT come from the germline V gene. CDR3 in DNA: TGTGCCAGCAGTTTGTTGCACCGGGGGGGTGCAGATACGCAGTATTTT. Translation: CASSLLHRGGADTQYF.

This clone was seen ten or more times. The CDR3 sequence is CASSSEGRITEPQHF. The CDR3 coding sequence is TGTGCCAGCAGTTCAGAGGGCAGGATTACTGAGCCCCAGCATTTT. This chain connects TRBV2 to TRBJ1-5; D unclear. CDR1 is SNHLY, CDR2 FYNNEI, per germline. The germline V and J ends were trimmed by 5 bases and 8 bases, with 19 bases remaining between them. The CDR3 is 15 amino acids. The variable domain in full, with the rest retrieved from reference TRBV2 and TRBJ1-5, is EPEVTQTPSHQVTQMGQEVILRCVPISNHLYFYWYRQILGQKVEFLVSFYNNEISEKSEIFDDQFSVERPDGSNFTLKIRSTKLEDSAMYFCASSSEGRITEPQHFGDGTRLSIL.

This clone showed up just a few times. The rearrangement uses TRBV19 and TRBJ2-7; TRBD2 aligns across 11 bases. Per germline, CDR1 LNHDA and CDR2 SQIVND (reference sequence). This CDR3 is built from 15 residues. CDR3 region: CSTSPQVLAGVEQYF. DNA of the CDR3: TGTTCCACTAGTCCGCAGGTACTAGCGGGAGTCGAGCAGTACTTC. Using reference TRBV19 and TRBJ2-7 for the parts outside the CDR3, the full variable domain is DGGITQSPKYLFRKEGQNVTLSCEQNLNHDAMYWYRQDPGQGLRLIYYSQIVNDFQKGDIAEGYSVSREKKESFPLTVTSAQKNPTAFYLCSTSPQVLAGVEQYFGPGTRLTVT.

The chain uses TRBV6-1 and TRBJ2-3; TRBD2 matches 8 bases. V shed 5 bases and J 2 bases; nucleotides not matched to a gene: 6. The CDR3 runs 15 residues. Germline CDR1 MNHNS, CDR2 SASEGT. The CDR3 loop is CASSSSGGHTDTQYF. CDR3 in DNA: TGTGCCAGCAGTTCCAGCGGGGGACACACAGATACGCAGTATTTT.

There are many counts of this clone. This chain links TRBV7-9 with TRBJ2-7; 10 positions agree with TRBD2. This CDR3 is built from 23 residues. J was trimmed by 2 bases and V by 1 base; bases with no gene match: 26. CDR1 and CDR2 from the germline V gene are SEHNR and FQNEAQ (reference sequence). The CDR3 is CASSLVGGKKSFPGLAETYEQYF. Here the CDR3 DNA reads TGTGCCAGCAGCTTAGTCGGGGGAAAAAAATCTTTTCCCGGACTAGCGGAGACCTACGAGCAGTACTTC.

This clone occurred many times. This sequence joins TRBV6-1 and TRBJ1-1; weak D call: TRBD1 (5 bases). The CDR3 has 15 residues. The ends were cut back, 6 bases at V and 0 bases at J, with 14 bases in the middle. Germline values: CDR1 MNHNS, CDR2 SASEGT. The CDR3 loop reads CASRPGTRLNTEAFF. As DNA, the CDR3 is TGTGCCAGCAGACCAGGGACCCGATTGAACACTGAAGCTTTCTTT.

This clone was seen more than once but under ten times. A much more abundant neighbour one base away suggests this may be a read error. This specimen includes other DNA sequences encoding the same CDR3. The J gene is TRBJ1-1, the V gene TRBV13; 8 bases fit TRBD1. There are 16 residues in the CDR3. V lost 4 bases and J lost 4; bases outside the gene matches: 11. Germline assignment: CDR1 PRHDT and CDR2 FYEKMQ (reference sequence). The CDR3 DNA sequence: TGTGCCAGCAGCTCCCGGGACAGGAGAGTGGGCACTGAAGCTTTCTTT. Residues: CASSSRDRRVGTEAFF.

This clone is deemed medium-sized. The CDR3 region has the DNA TGTGCCAGCAGTTTCCGTCAGGGGGTTTATGGCTACACCTTC. Protein: CASSFRQGVYGYTF. The chain is built from TRBV27 and TRBJ1-2; 7 positions match TRBD1. V was pared by 3 bases and J by 5 bases, with 6 bases of the junction left unmatched. The CDR3 has 14 amino acids. Germline V gene data show CDR1 as MNHEY and CDR2 as SMNVEV (reference sequence).

There are a few counts of this clone. The genes are TRBV12-3 or TRBV12-4 and TRBJ2-2, with D perhaps assigned TRBD1 or TRBD2 (5 bases each). The CDR3 is made up of 13 amino acids. V shed 8 bases and J shed 8 bases, with 15 bases lying between them. CDR3 sequence reads: CASERMRGGELFF. The CDR3 DNA reads as TGTGCCAGCGAGCGAATGAGGGGTGGGGAGCTGTTTTTT.

The chain links TRBV28 to TRBJ1-5; perhaps TRBD1 as D (6 bases). The V gene lost 7 bases and the J gene lost 0 bases, with 19 bases spanning the gap. Germline assignment: CDR1 MDHEN and CDR2 SYDVKM. CDR3 length: 17 amino acids. In nucleotides, the CDR3 is TGTGCCAGCAATTACGCTTGGACAGAAGATAGCAATCAGCCCCAGCATTTT. This gives the protein CASNYAWTEDSNQPQHF.

With regard to this clone: At one end the junction does not follow the germline gene, possibly because of a read error. This chain connects TRBV30 to TRBJ1-6, with D tentatively TRBD1 (5 bases). The V gene's germline CDR1 is GTSNPN and CDR2 SVGIG (reference sequence). This CDR3 contains 13 residues. The CDR3 region is CARSVVGDSPRHF. In DNA form, the CDR3 reads TGTGCCCGGAGTGTAGTAGGGGATTCACCCCGCCACTTT.

This clone was counted only a few times. A much larger clone is a single base away; this may be a read error. The V and J genes are TRBV2 and TRBJ2-2; a possible D gene is TRBD2 (7 bases). The CDR3 extends over 16 amino acids. Per the germline V gene, CDR1 is SNHLY and CDR2 is FYNNEI. CDR3 sequence: CASRGGGGRNTGEMFF. In DNA, the CDR3 is TGTGCCAGCAGAGGAGGGGGGGGCAGGAACACCGGGGAGATGTTTTTT.

This clone is categorized as medium-sized. CDR3 coding DNA: TGTGCCAGCAGTTTTACGGACCATAGCGGGAGAGGCAATGAGCAGTTCTTC. This codes for CASSFTDHSGRGNEQFF. J is TRBJ2-1 and V is TRBV27, with 9 bases that match TRBD2. V lost 3 bases, J lost 6 bases, and 12 bases stayed unmatched. CDR1 and CDR2 from the germline V gene are MNHEY and SMNVEV (reference sequence). The CDR3 is 17 residues long.

This clone came up a few times. This chain connects TRBV6-4 to TRBJ2-3; TRBD2 matches 9 bases. V was pared by 6 bases and J by 4 bases, with 5 bases of the junction left unmatched. Germline V gene lookup returns CDR1 MRHNA and CDR2 SNTAGT. The CDR3 spans 14 residues. CDR3 DNA sequence: TGTGCCAGCAGCCCAGCGGGAGGAGCAGATACGCAGTATTTT. It codes for CASSPAGGADTQYF.

The sample holds one count of this clone. A much larger clone sits a single nucleotide away, making a read error possible. V usage is TRBV18 and J usage is TRBJ2-1; possibly TRBD2 for D (6 bases). CDR1 and CDR2 from the germline V gene are KGHSH and LQKENI. This CDR3 comprises 14 residues. CDR3 bases: TGTGCCAGCTCACTGGCGGACTACTACAATGGGCAGTTCTTC. It specifies CASSLADYYNGQFF.

This clone was recorded at least ten times. The chain carries TRBV20-1 and TRBJ2-7, with a weak D call TRBD2 (5 bases). The CDR3 length is 12 residues. CDR1 DFQATT and CDR2 SNEGSKA come from the germline V gene (reference sequence). Between the trimmed V and J ends, which lost 4 bases and 3 bases, there was a span of 10 bases. The CDR3 nucleotides are TGCAGTGCTACGGGTAGCGTCTACGAGCAGTACTTC. As protein: CSATGSVYEQYF.

The sample holds many counts of this clone. The chain has TRBV2 and TRBJ1-4; tentatively, D is TRBD1 (5 bases). The CDR3 contains 15 residues. Germline CDR1 reads SNHLY; CDR2 reads FYNNEI. Trimming cost V 1 base and J 8 bases, with 14 bases left between them. CDR3 loop: CASSEVRGAGEKLFF. CDR3 DNA: TGTGCCAGCAGTGAAGTCCGAGGGGCGGGCGAAAAACTGTTTTTT.

This clone was detected many times. This chain connects TRBV19 to TRBJ2-7; the match to TRBD2 covers 13 bases. This CDR3 region has 15 residues. V was pared by 9 bases and J by 3 bases, with 8 bases of the junction left unmatched. CDR1 is LNHDA and CDR2 is SQIVND in the germline V gene (reference sequence). The CDR3 DNA sequence: TGTGCCAGCGTGATGGGACTAGCGGGATACTACGAGCAGTACTTC. This gives the protein CASVMGLAGYYEQYF.

V usage is TRBV6-2 or TRBV6-3 and J usage is TRBJ2-3; 7 nucleotides align to TRBD2. The V segment lost 5 bases and the J segment 4 bases; nucleotides outside the gene matches: 6. Germline V gives CDR1 MNHEY, CDR2 SVGEGT. The CDR3 consists of 14 residues. The CDR3 spells CASSAGEEADTQYF. The CDR3 coding sequence is TGTGCCAGCAGTGCGGGAGAGGAGGCAGATACGCAGTATTTT.

This CDR3 reads CSAPKLDSRSNEQFF. CDR3 sequence (DNA): TGCAGTGCTCCGAAACTAGACTCGCGTAGCAATGAGCAGTTCTTC. This chain uses TRBV20-1 with TRBJ2-1, with a possible D match to TRBD2 (5 bases). V was cut by 5 bases and J by 6 bases, with 20 bases left in between. Germline CDR1 is DFQATT and CDR2 is SNEGSKA (reference sequence). This CDR3 spans 15 amino acids.

This clone has at least ten counts. The genes are TRBV19 and TRBJ2-2; perhaps TRBD1 as D (5 bases). V gave up 0 bases and J gave up 1 base, with 15 bases separating them. The length of the CDR3 is 18 residues. The germline gives CDR1 LNHDA, CDR2 SQIVND (reference sequence). CDR3 protein: CASSIDPYRTQNTGELFF. CDR3 DNA sequence: TGTGCCAGTAGTATAGATCCTTACAGGACACAGAACACCGGGGAGCTGTTTTTT. Using reference TRBV19 and TRBJ2-2 for the parts outside the CDR3, the full variable domain is DGGITQSPKYLFRKEGQNVTLSCEQNLNHDAMYWYRQDPGQGLRLIYYSQIVNDFQKGDIAEGYSVSREKKESFPLTVTSAQKNPTAFYLCASSIDPYRTQNTGELFFGEGSRLTVL.

This clone was seen a handful of times. A much larger clonotype is one base distant, so this may be a read error. Within the sample, other DNA sequences also encode this same CDR3. This chain joins TRBV4-1 and TRBJ2-3; unclear D gene. This CDR3 is 19 amino acids long. Germline CDR1 MGHRA, CDR2 YSYEKL. The V gene lost 1 base and the J gene lost 4 bases, with 24 bases spanning the gap. CDR3 DNA sequence: TGCGCCAGCAGCCAAGCAGGTCGTGGGTCGGCCCCAGACCCAGATACGCAGTATTTT. Protein sequence: CASSQAGRGSAPDPDTQYF.